A selection of T cell receptor beta chains follows, all from one sample in a study of blood T cells in healthy people across ages. MiXCR, applied by TCRdb to the 5' RACE reads, yields one record per CDR3 protein. The profile shows roughly 700,000 distinct CDR3 sequences, over 45% of them singletons. The sequenced material came from blood. The receptors stem from a woman in her sixties in good health. The CDR3 runs from the conserved cysteine through the conserved F or W. D genes are given only for firm matches. Size values are once, few and many counts, or a class for expanded clones, and some rows have none.

>TRBJ1-5|TRBV20-1|.|.
CSASASNQPQHF
TGCAGTGCTAGCGCTAGCAATCAGCCCCAGCATTTT
>TRBJ2-7|TRBV5-1|.|.
CASSVEVGYEQYF
TGCGCCAGCAGCGTGGAAGTGGGATACGAGCAGTACTTC
>TRBJ2-1|TRBV7-9|.|.
CASSLIRQAPYEQFF
TGTGCCAGCAGCTTAATCCGACAGGCCCCCTACGAGCAGTTCTTC
>TRBJ2-7|TRBV20-1|.|.
CSARAQGKGYEQYF
TGCAGTGCTAGAGCACAGGGAAAGGGCTACGAGCAGTACTTC
>TRBJ2-1|TRBV5-1|.|TRBD2
CASSLPGTSGWDEQFF
TGCGCCAGCAGCTTACCCGGGACTAGCGGGTGGGATGAGCAGTTCTTC
>TRBJ2-1|TRBV5-1|.|TRBD2
CASSPTGTSGIKEQFF
TGCGCCAGCAGCCCCACCGGGACTAGCGGGATCAAGGAGCAGTTCTTC
>TRBJ2-7|TRBV6-2/TRBV6-3|few|.
CASSNTKEQYF
TGTGCCAGCAGTAATACAAAAGAGCAGTACTTC
>TRBJ1-2|TRBV5-1|.|.
CASSLVLLGVPADGYTF
TGCGCCAGCAGCTTGGTCCTCCTGGGGGTGCCGGCGGATGGCTACACCTTC
>TRBJ1-2|TRBV28|once|.
CASSLGGAQESSGYGYTF
TGTGCCAGCAGTTTGGGGGGCGCGCAGGAGTCCTCTGGCTATGGCTACACCTTC
>TRBJ2-7|TRBV5-1|.|.
CASSLAPAGYEQYF
TGCGCCAGCAGCTTGGCCCCGGCAGGCTACGAGCAGTACTTC
>TRBJ2-1|TRBV3-1|.|.
CASSQGIASNEQFF
TGTGCCAGCAGCCAAGGAATAGCCTCCAATGAGCAGTTCTTC
>TRBJ1-6|TRBV4-2|few|.
CASSQGRGDSPLHF
TGTGCCAGCAGCCAGGGACGAGGAGATTCACCCCTCCACTTT
>TRBJ1-2|TRBV27|.|.
CASSLRGMDGYTF
TGTGCCAGCAGCCTGAGGGGTATGGATGGCTACACCTTT
>TRBJ2-7|TRBV4-3|.|.
CASRPGTAISYEQYF
TGCGCCAGCAGACCTGGGACCGCTATCTCCTACGAGCAGTACTTC
>TRBJ1-2|TRBV27|.|TRBD1
CASSKQGAGSYGYTF
TGTGCCAGCAGTAAACAGGGGGCTGGAAGCTATGGCTACACCTTC
>TRBJ2-6|TRBV7-3|.|.
CASSPRGGLGANVLTF
TGTGCCAGCAGTCCGAGGGGGGGGCTGGGGGCCAACGTCCTGACTTTC
>TRBJ1-4|TRBV10-3|.|TRBD1
CAISEFGTVGDSSEKLFF
TGTGCCATCAGTGAGTTTGGGACAGTGGGAGATTCCTCGGAAAAACTGTTTTTT
>TRBJ1-1|TRBV7-2|.|.
CASSSGGGSTEAFF
TGTGCCAGCAGCTCCGGCGGCGGGTCCACTGAAGCTTTCTTT
>TRBJ1-2|TRBV9|.|.
CASSVDRTGGYTF
TGTGCCAGCAGCGTTGACCGGACGGGCGGCTACACCTTC
>TRBJ2-5|TRBV6-1|.|.
CASSVGTDQYF
TGTGCCAGCAGTGTTGGAACAGACCAGTACTTC
>TRBJ2-2|TRBV27|.|.
CASSFVAGELFF
TGTGCCAGCAGTTTTGTTGCCGGGGAGCTGTTTTTT
>TRBJ1-2|TRBV21-1|once|.
CATQTDNHGYTF
TGTGCCACACAGACAGACAACCATGGCTACACCTTC
>TRBJ2-2|TRBV6-1|.|.
CASSEFLKGRGTGELFF
TGTGCCAGCAGCGAATTCCTCAAGGGGCGAGGCACCGGGGAGCTGTTTTTT
>TRBJ2-3|TRBV20-1|.|.
CSAQDIVVTTDTQYF
TGCAGTGCCCAAGACATTGTAGTCACCACAGATACGCAGTATTTT
>TRBJ2-4|TRBV7-2|.|.
CASSLDAAADIQYF
TGTGCCAGCAGCTTAGATGCGGCGGCGGACATTCAGTACTTC
>TRBJ2-6|TRBV12-3/TRBV12-4|.|TRBD2
CASSLRLAGVLSGANVLTF
TGTGCCAGCAGTTTACGGCTAGCGGGGGTTCTCTCTGGGGCCAACGTCCTGACTTTC
>TRBJ2-6|TRBV9|once|.
CASSGYSSGANGLTF
TGTGCCAGCAGCGGTTACAGCTCTGGGGCCAACGGCCTGACTTTC
>TRBJ1-5|TRBV12-3/TRBV12-4|few|TRBD1
CASSLGQGLNQPQHF
TGTGCCAGCAGTTTGGGACAGGGGCTCAATCAGCCCCAGCATTTT
>TRBJ1-1|TRBV7-9|few|.
CASSQEGNTEAFF
TGTGCCAGCAGCCAGGAGGGGAACACTGAAGCTTTCTTT
>TRBJ2-5|TRBV20-1|few|TRBD2
CSAYRTSGSAWGKETQYF
TGCAGTGCCTACCGGACTAGCGGGAGCGCATGGGGCAAAGAGACCCAGTACTTC
>TRBJ2-7|TRBV20-1|.|.
CSARPIQVNSYEQYF
TGCAGTGCTAGGCCGATACAGGTAAACTCCTACGAGCAGTACTTC
>TRBJ2-7|TRBV28|.|TRBD2
CASSFPRLAPRSYEQYF
TGTGCCAGCAGTTTTCCTAGACTAGCTCCTCGATCCTACGAGCAGTACTTC
>TRBJ2-7|TRBV4-3|many|.
CASSQAGESYEQYF
TGCGCCAGCAGCCAAGCGGGAGAGTCCTACGAGCAGTACTTC
>TRBJ2-1|TRBV7-9|.|TRBD2
CASSLLAGGGNEQFF
TGTGCCAGCAGCTTGCTAGCGGGAGGCGGTAATGAGCAGTTCTTC
>TRBJ2-5|TRBV29-1|many|.
CSVELPTKETQYF
TGCAGCGTTGAACTCCCCACTAAGGAGACCCAGTACTTC
>TRBJ2-5|TRBV10-3|.|TRBD2
CAISGIAGVNEQYF
TGTGCCATCAGTGGAATAGCGGGAGTCAATGAGCAGTACTTC
>TRBJ2-1|TRBV27|.|TRBD1
CASRSQGASEQFF
TGTGCCAGCAGGTCACAGGGGGCCAGTGAGCAGTTCTTC
>TRBJ2-1|TRBV4-3|.|.
CASSRESGTYNGQFF
TGCGCCAGCAGCCGAGAAAGCGGAACATACAATGGGCAGTTCTTC
>TRBJ2-5|TRBV6-6|.|TRBD1
CASRRDSSETQYF
TGTGCCAGCAGAAGGGACAGTTCGGAGACCCAGTACTTC
>TRBJ2-7|TRBV7-3|.|.
CASSSQGGYEQYF
TGTGCCAGCAGCTCCCAGGGGGGTTACGAGCAGTACTTC
>TRBJ2-7|TRBV15|.|.
CATTDLPGISYEQYF
TGTGCCACCACTGATTTACCGGGAATCTCCTACGAGCAGTACTTC
>TRBJ2-1|TRBV7-2|.|.
CASSSGPTIYNEQFF
TGTGCCAGCAGCTCGGGACCTACCATCTACAATGAGCAGTTCTTC
>TRBJ2-1|TRBV27|few|TRBD2
CASRPWTSGTDEQFF
TGTGCCAGCAGACCTTGGACTAGCGGGACCGATGAGCAGTTCTTC
>TRBJ2-3|TRBV6-2/TRBV6-3|few|TRBD2
CASRLTSGRVEDTQYF
TGTGCCAGCAGGCTGACTAGCGGGAGGGTTGAAGATACGCAGTATTTT
>TRBJ2-4|TRBV29-1|few|.
CSVLLGGIAKNIQYF
TGCAGCGTCCTTCTCGGGGGCATAGCCAAAAACATTCAGTACTTC
>TRBJ2-7|TRBV7-3|.|TRBD2
CASSQTRASGYNEQYF
TGTGCCAGCAGCCAGACTAGGGCTAGCGGTTACAATGAGCAGTACTTC
>TRBJ2-1|TRBV7-9|.|TRBD2
CASSPRGGGSGYNEQFF
TGTGCCAGCAGCCCCCGAGGAGGCGGGAGTGGGTACAATGAGCAGTTCTTC
>TRBJ2-1|TRBV4-2|.|.
CASSQEASGVPDNEQFF
TGTGCCAGCAGCCAAGAGGCGTCAGGGGTACCGGACAATGAGCAGTTCTTC
>TRBJ2-7|TRBV5-1|.|.
CASSLGRTATYEQYF
TGCGCCAGCAGCTTGGGTAGGACCGCAACCTACGAGCAGTACTTC
>TRBJ2-7|TRBV4-2|few|.
CASSQVEGNSYEQYF
TGTGCCAGCAGCCAAGTAGAGGGTAACTCCTACGAGCAGTACTTC
>TRBJ2-7|TRBV20-1|few|TRBD1
CSANDRGYEQYF
TGCAGTGCTAACGACAGGGGCTACGAGCAGTACTTC
>TRBJ2-4|TRBV27|many|.
CASSSILDRSKNIQYF
TGTGCCAGCAGTTCGATACTCGACAGGTCCAAAAACATTCAGTACTTC
>TRBJ1-2|TRBV5-1|.|.
CASSEERAAYGYTF
TGCGCCAGCAGTGAGGAACGAGCAGCGTATGGCTACACCTTC
>TRBJ1-1|TRBV29-1|.|.
CSVVEPRSEAFF
TGCAGCGTTGTTGAACCGAGGTCTGAAGCTTTCTTT
>TRBJ2-1|TRBV4-2|few|TRBD2
CASSLTSGANEQFF
TGTGCCAGCAGCCTGACTAGCGGGGCCAATGAGCAGTTCTTC
>TRBJ2-7|TRBV4-2|.|TRBD2
CASSHSGTSAYEQYF
TGTGCCAGCAGCCATTCCGGGACTAGCGCCTACGAGCAGTACTTC
>TRBJ2-7|TRBV5-1|many|TRBD2
CASSRTSGIYEQYF
TGCGCCAGCAGCCGGACTAGCGGGATCTACGAGCAGTACTTC
>TRBJ2-7|TRBV7-2|.|.
CASSSSPGVVYNEQYF
TGTGCCAGCAGCTCAAGCCCGGGAGTAGTGTACAATGAGCAGTACTTC
>TRBJ2-7|TRBV6-5|.|.
CASSYSGGGGRAIYEQYF
TGTGCCAGCAGTTACTCTGGGGGCGGAGGGAGGGCCATCTACGAGCAGTACTTC